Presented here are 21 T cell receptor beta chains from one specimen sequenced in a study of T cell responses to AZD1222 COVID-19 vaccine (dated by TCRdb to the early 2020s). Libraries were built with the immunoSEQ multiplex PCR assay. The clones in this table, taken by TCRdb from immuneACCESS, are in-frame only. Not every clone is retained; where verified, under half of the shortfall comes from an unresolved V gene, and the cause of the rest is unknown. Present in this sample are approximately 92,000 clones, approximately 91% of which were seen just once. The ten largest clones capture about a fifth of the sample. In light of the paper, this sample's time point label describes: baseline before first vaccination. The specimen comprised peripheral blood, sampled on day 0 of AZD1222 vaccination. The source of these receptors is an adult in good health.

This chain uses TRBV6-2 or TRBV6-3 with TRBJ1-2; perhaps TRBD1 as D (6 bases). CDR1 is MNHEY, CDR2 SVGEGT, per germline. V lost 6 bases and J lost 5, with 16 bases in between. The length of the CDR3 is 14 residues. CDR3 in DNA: TGTGCCAGCAGCGAGACAGGTGCTGGTTATGGCTACACCTTC. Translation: CASSETGAGYGYTF.

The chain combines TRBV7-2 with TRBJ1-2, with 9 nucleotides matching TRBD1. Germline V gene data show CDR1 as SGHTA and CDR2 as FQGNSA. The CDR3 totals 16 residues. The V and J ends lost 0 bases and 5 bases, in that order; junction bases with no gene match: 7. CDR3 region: CASSLAGTGQGYGYTF. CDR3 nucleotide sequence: TGTGCCAGCAGCTTAGCCGGGACTGGACAGGGGTATGGCTACACCTTC.

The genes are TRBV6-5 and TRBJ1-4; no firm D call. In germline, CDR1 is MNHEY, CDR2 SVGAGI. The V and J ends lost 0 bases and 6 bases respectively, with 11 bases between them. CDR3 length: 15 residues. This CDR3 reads CASSYSRTWHEKLFF. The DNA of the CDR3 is TGTGCCAGCAGTTACTCAAGGACCTGGCATGAAAAACTGTTTTTT.

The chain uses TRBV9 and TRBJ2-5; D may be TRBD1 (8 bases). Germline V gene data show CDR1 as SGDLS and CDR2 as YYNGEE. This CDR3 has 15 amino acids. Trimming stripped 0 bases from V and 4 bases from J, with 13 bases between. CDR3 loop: CASSVDNRGGETQYF. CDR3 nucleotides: TGTGCCAGCAGCGTAGATAACAGGGGGGGAGAGACCCAGTACTTC.

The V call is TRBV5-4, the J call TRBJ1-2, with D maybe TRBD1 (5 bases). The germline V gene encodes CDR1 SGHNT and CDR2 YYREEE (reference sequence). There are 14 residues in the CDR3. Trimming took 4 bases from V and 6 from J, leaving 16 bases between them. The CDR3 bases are TGTGCCAGCAGCGCGGGGGGGGAAACCCATGGCTACACCTTC. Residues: CASSAGGETHGYTF. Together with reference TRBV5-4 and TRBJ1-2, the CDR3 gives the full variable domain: ETGVTQSPTHLIKTRGQQVTLRCSSQSGHNTVSWYQQALGQGPQFIFQYYREEENGRGNFPPRFSGLQFPNYSSELNVNALELDDSALYLCASSAGGETHGYTFGSGTRLTVV.

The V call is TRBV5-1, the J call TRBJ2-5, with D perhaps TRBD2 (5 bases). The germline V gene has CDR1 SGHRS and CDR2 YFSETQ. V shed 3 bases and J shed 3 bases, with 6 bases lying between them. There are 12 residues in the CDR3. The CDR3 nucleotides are TGCGCCAGCAGCTGGCGGGAAGAGACCCAGTACTTC. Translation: CASSWREETQYF.

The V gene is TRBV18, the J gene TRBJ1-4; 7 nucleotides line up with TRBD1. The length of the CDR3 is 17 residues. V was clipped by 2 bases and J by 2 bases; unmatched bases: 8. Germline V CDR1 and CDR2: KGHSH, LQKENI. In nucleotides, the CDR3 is TGTGCCAGCTCACCATTAGCGGGACAGATGACTAATGAAAAACTGTTTTTT. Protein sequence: CASSPLAGQMTNEKLFF.

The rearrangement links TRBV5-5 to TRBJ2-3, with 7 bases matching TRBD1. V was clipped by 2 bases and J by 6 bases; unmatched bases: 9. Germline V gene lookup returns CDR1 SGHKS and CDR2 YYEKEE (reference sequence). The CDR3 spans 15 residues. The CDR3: CASSFDRAAWDTQYF. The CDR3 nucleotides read TGTGCCAGCAGCTTCGACAGGGCCGCATGGGATACGCAGTATTTT.

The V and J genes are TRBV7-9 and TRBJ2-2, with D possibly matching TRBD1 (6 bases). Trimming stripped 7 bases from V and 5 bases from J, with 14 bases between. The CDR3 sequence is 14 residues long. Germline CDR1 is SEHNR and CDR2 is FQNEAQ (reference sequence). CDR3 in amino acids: CASTSQGRTGELFF. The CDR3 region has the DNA TGTGCCAGCACCTCCCAGGGGCGAACCGGGGAGCTGTTTTTT.

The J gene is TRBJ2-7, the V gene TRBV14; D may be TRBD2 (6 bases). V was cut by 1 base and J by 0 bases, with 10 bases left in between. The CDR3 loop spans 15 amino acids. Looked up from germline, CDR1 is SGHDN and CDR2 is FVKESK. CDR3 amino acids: CASSQVYGSSYEQYF. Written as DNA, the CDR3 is TGTGCCAGCAGCCAAGTATACGGGAGCTCCTACGAGCAGTACTTC.

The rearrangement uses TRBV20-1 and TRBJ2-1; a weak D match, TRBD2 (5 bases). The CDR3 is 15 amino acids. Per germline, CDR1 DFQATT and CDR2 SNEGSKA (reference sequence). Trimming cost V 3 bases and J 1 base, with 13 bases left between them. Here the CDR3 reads CSASDGAASYNEQFF. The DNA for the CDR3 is TGCAGTGCTAGTGATGGAGCGGCTTCCTACAATGAGCAGTTCTTC.

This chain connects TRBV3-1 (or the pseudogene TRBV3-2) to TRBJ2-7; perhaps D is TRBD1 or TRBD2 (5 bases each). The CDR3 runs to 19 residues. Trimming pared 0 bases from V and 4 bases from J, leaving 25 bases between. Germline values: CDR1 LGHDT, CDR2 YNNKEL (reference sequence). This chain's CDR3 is CASSQEGEVVRGFPYEQYF. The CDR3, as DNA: TGTGCCAGCAGCCAAGAAGGAGAGGTTGTGAGGGGTTTTCCTTACGAGCAGTACTTC.

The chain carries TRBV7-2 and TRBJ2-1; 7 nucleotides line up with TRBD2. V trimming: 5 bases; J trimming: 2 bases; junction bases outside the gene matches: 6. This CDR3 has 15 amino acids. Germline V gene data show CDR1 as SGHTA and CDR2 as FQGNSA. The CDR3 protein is CASSPERGPYNEQFF. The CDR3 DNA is TGTGCCAGCAGCCCAGAGCGGGGACCCTACAATGAGCAGTTCTTC.

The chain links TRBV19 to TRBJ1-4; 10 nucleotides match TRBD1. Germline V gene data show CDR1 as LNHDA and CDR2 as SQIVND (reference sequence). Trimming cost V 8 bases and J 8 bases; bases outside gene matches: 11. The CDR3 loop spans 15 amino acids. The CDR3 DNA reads TGTGCCAGTCCGAGGGGAGGACAGGGGGACGAAAAACTGTTTTTT. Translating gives CASPRGGQGDEKLFF.

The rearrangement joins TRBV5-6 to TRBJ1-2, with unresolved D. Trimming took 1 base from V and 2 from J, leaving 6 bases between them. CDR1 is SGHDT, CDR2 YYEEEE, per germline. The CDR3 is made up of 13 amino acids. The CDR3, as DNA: TGTGCCAGCAGCTTGTCACAGAACTATGGCTACACCTTC. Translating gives CASSLSQNYGYTF.

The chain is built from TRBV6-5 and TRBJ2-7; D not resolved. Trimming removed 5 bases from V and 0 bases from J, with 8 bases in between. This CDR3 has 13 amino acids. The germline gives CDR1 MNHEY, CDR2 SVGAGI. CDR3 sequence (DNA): TGTGCCAGCAGTCCCACACGCTCCTACGAGCAGTACTTC. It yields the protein CASSPTRSYEQYF.

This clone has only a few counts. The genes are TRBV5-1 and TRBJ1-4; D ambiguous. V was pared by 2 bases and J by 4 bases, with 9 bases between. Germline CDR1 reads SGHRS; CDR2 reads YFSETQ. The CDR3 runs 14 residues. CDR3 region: CASSLQGDNEKLFF. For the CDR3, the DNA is TGCGCCAGCAGCTTACAAGGAGATAATGAAAAACTGTTTTTT.

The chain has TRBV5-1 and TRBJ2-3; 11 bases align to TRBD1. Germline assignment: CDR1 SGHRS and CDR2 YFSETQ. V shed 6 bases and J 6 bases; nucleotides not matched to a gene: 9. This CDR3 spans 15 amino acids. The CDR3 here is CASNPSGTGGDTQYF. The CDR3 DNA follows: TGCGCCAGCAATCCCAGCGGGACAGGGGGGGATACGCAGTATTTT.

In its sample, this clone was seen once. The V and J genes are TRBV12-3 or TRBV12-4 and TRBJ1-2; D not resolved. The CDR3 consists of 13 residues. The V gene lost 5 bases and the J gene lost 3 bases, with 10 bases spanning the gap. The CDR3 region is CASSLPGHYGYTF. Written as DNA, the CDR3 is TGTGCCAGCAGTCTCCCCGGGCACTATGGCTACACCTTC.

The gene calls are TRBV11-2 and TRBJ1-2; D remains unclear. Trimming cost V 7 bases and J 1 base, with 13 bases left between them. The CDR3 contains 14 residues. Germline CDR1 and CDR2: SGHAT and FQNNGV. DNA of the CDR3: TGTGCCAGCAATCAGGACTTTAGTAACTATGGCTACACCTTC. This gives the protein CASNQDFSNYGYTF.

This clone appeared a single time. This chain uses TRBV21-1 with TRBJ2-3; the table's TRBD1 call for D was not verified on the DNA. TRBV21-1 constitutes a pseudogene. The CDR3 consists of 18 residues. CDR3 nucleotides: TGTGCCAGCAGCAAGAAACCCGGCGGGACAGGGGCTGGAGATACGCAGTATTTT. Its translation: CASSKKPGGTGAGDTQYF.